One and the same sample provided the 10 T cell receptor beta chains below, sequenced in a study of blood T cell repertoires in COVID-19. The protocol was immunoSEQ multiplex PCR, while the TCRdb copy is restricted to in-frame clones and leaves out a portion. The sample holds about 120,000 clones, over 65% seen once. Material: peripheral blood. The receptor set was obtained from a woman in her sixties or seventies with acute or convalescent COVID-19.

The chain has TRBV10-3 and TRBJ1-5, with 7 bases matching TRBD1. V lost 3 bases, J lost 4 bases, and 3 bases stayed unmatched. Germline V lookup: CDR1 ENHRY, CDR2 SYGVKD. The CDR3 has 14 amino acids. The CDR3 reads CAISDTTGNQPQHF. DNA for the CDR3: TGTGCCATCAGTGACACGACAGGGAATCAGCCCCAGCATTTT.

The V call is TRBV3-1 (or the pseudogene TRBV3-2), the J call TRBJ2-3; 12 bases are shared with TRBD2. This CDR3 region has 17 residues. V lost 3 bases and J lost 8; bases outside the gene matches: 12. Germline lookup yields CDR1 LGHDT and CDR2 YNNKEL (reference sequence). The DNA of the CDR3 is TGTGCCAGCAGCCACCCCCCTAGCGGGGGGGCTTTTAGTACGCAGTATTTT. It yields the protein CASSHPPSGGAFSTQYF.

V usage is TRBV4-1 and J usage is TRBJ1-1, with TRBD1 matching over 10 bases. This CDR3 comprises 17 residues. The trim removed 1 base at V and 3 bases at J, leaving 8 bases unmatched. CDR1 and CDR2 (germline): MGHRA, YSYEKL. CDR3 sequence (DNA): TGCGCCAGCAGCCAAGCCACGGGCGGGACAGGGGACACTGAAGCTTTCTTT. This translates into CASSQATGGTGDTEAFF.

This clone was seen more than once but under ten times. CDR3 DNA: TGTGCCAGCAGTTCACAGGGGTACTATGGCTACACCTTC. It translates to CASSSQGYYGYTF. V usage is TRBV6-5 and J usage is TRBJ1-2, with TRBD1 matching 7 bases. The V gene's germline CDR1 is MNHEY and CDR2 SVGAGI. CDR3 length equals 13 residues. Trimming cost V 4 bases and J 3 bases; bases outside gene matches: 2.

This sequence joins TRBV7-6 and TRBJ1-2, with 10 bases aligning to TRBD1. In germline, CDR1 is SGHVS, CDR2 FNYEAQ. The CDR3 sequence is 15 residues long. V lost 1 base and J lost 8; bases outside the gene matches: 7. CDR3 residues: CASSLEETGGVGYTF. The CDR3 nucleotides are TGTGCCAGCAGCTTAGAGGAGACAGGGGGCGTAGGCTACACCTTC.

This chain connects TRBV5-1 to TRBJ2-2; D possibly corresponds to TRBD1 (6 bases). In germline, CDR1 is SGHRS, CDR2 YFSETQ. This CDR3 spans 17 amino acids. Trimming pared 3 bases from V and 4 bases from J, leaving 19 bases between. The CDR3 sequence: CASSSAGGQSVTGELFF. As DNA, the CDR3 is TGCGCCAGCAGCTCTGCTGGTGGACAGTCGGTCACCGGGGAGCTGTTTTTT.

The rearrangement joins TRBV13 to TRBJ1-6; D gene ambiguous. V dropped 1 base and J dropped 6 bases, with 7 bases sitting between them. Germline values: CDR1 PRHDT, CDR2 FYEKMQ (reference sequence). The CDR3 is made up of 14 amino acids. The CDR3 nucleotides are TGTGCCAGCAGCTTAGATCCAGTTAATTCACCCCTCCACTTT. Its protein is CASSLDPVNSPLHF. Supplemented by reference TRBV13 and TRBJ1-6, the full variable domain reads AAGVIQSPRHLIKEKRETATLKCYPIPRHDTVYWYQQGPGQDPQFLISFYEKMQSDKGSIPDRFSAQQFSDYHSELNMSSLELGDSALYFCASSLDPVNSPLHFGNGTRLTVT.

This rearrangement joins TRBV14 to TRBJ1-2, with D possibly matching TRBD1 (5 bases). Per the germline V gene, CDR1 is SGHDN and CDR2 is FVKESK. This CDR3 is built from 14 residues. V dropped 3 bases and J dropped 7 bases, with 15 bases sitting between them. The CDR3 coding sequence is TGTGCCAGCAGCCACGCAGTCGGGGGGGGTGGCTACACCTTC. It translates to CASSHAVGGGGYTF.

CDR3 in amino acids: CASSLATGENEKLFF. The CDR3 DNA is TGTGCCAGCAGCTTAGCCACAGGGGAGAATGAAAAACTGTTTTTT. This chain connects TRBV5-4 to TRBJ1-4; the match to TRBD1 covers 7 bases. The CDR3 is 15 amino acids. The germline V gene has CDR1 SGHNT and CDR2 YYREEE (reference sequence). V shed 2 bases and J 5 bases; nucleotides not matched to a gene: 6.

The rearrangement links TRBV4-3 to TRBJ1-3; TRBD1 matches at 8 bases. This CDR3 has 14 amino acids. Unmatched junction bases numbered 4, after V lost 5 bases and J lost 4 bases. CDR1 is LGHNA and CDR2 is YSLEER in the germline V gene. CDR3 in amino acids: CASSWTGMGNTIYF. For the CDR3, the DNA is TGCGCCAGCAGCTGGACAGGGATGGGAAACACCATATATTTT.